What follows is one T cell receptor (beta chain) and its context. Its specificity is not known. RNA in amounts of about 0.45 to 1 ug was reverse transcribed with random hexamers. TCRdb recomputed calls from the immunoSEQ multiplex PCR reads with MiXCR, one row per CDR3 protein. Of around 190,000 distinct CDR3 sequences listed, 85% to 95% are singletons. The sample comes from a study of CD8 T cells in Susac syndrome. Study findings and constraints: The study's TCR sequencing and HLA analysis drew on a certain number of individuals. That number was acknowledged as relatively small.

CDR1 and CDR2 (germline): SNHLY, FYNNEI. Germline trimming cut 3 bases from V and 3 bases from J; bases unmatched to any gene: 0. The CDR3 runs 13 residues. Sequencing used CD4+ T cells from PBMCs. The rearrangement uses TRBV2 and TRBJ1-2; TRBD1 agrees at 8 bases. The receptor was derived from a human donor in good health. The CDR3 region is CASSEDRDYGYTF. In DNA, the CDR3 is TGTGCCAGCAGTGAGGACAGGGACTATGGCTACACCTTC.